Sequencing of this T cell receptor beta chain was carried out in a study of T cells in women clearing cervical HPV infection. About the study: Case blood was drawn a median around 140 days after lesion detection.

Germline V gives CDR1 SGHDN, CDR2 FVKESK. V was pared by 4 bases and J by 0 bases, with 12 bases between. This CDR3 contains 15 residues. The assay was immunoSEQ multiplex PCR, and TCRdb's table has in-frame clones only and misses some. Its listing shows over 20,000 clones. All donors had a single incident cervical HPV16 infection, not prevalent. In regard to this clone: The read halts 3 residues ahead of the CDR3 end, with the missing end drawn from the germline J gene.

This chain uses TRBV14 with TRBJ1-1, with a possible D match to TRBD1 (5 bases). Sequencing was done on a sample of blood buffy coat. The receptor comes from a woman aged 18 to 75 with a cervical HPV16 infection that either progressed to CIN3+ or cleared (not recorded which). The DNA read from the CDR3 is TGTGCCAGCAGCCCACAGGTTCCGCTGAACACTGAA. Its translation is CASSPQVPLNTE. The whole CDR3 sequence is CASSPQVPLNTEAFF.